The source of this T cell receptor (beta chain) is a study of blood T cell repertoires in COVID-19. Study as a whole: Samples of COVID-19 (acute and convalescent) were obtained from the United States, Italy and Spain.

Some clones are missing from TCRdb's copy, which holds only in-frame ones; the method was immunoSEQ multiplex PCR. The data show about 160,000 clones, about 90% seen once. The receptor was isolated from a woman in her 70s with acute or convalescent COVID-19. The sequenced sample was peripheral blood.

CDR3 in DNA: TGTGCCAGCTCCCTAGACCGCGACAATGAGCAGTTCTTC. This sequence encodes CASSLDRDNEQFF. This chain joins TRBV18 and TRBJ2-1; D not resolved. The CDR3 covers 13 residues. In germline, CDR1 is KGHSH, CDR2 LQKENI. Trimming took 6 bases from V and 5 from J, leaving 11 bases between them.